Shown below are 32 T cell receptor beta chains from a single sample sequenced in a study of monozygotic twins with inflammatory bowel disease (dated by TCRdb to between 2017 and 2020). The method was 5' RACE. The sequencing machine was an Illumina HiSeq 2500. Each entry corresponds to one CDR3 protein sequence from reads that TCRdb reprocessed, and DNA is not given. The table kept for this sample lists under 200,000 distinct CDR3 sequences. The ten largest clones add up to approximately 3% of the sample. Sequenced input: blood. The receptor source for this set is a human donor with ulcerative colitis or Crohn's disease, or a healthy co-twin of an affected twin (not recorded which).

This chain joins TRBV6-1 and TRBJ1-1; TCRdb gives TRBD1 as the D gene, but with no DNA this cannot be confirmed. The CDR3 extends over 14 amino acids. Germline V gene sequence: CDR1 MNHNS, CDR2 SASEGT. The CDR3 loop reads CASRTGGAWTEAFF.

CDR3: CASSPGTGTYGYTF. The chain recombines TRBV11-2 with TRBJ1-2; TCRdb names TRBD1, which stays unverified in the absence of DNA. Per the germline V gene, CDR1 is SGHAT and CDR2 is FQNNGV. The CDR3 has 14 residues.

V usage is TRBV5-1 and J usage is TRBJ2-5; TCRdb's D gene call, TRBD1, goes unchecked for lack of DNA. This CDR3 spans 13 amino acids. Per the germline V gene, CDR1 is SGHRS and CDR2 is YFSETQ. The CDR3 protein is CASSLGQGETQYF. Supplemented by reference TRBV5-1 and TRBJ2-5, the full variable domain reads KAGVTQTPRYLIKTRGQQVTLSCSPISGHRSVSWYQQTPGQGLQFLFEYFSETQRNKGNFPGRFSGRQFSNSRSEMNVSTLELGDSALYLCASSLGQGETQYFGPGTRLLVL.

This CDR3 is CASSQNGGTEAFF. The chain joins TRBV3-1 to TRBJ1-1. The CDR3 is made up of 13 amino acids. Germline lookup yields CDR1 LGHDT and CDR2 YNNKEL (reference sequence).

This rearrangement joins TRBV29-1 to TRBJ2-2. CDR1 is SQVTM and CDR2 is ANQGSEA in the germline V gene. The length of the CDR3 is 13 residues. CDR3 region: CSVAQSNTGELFF.

The chain uses TRBV20-1 and TRBJ2-1; the TCRdb D gene call, TRBD2, has no DNA to confirm it. The CDR3 consists of 14 residues. The germline gives CDR1 DFQATT, CDR2 SNEGSKA (reference sequence). CDR3 protein: CSARDGAGVSEQFF.

CDR3 protein: CATSDFRGYTQYF. The chain employs TRBV24-1 and TRBJ2-3; the TCRdb D gene call, TRBD2, has no DNA to confirm it. Germline CDR1 KGHDR, CDR2 SFDVKD. CDR3 length equals 13 residues.

This chain connects TRBV12-3 or TRBV12-4 to TRBJ2-7; TCRdb selects TRBD2, and the lack of DNA leaves this call unchecked. The length of the CDR3 is 16 residues. The CDR3: CASSWSGSRNGYEQYF.

The gene calls are TRBV15 and TRBJ1-5. This CDR3 spans 16 amino acids. Germline V gene data show CDR1 as LNHNV and CDR2 as YYDKDF (reference sequence). The CDR3 protein is CATSRNGLGSNQPQHF.

The chain combines TRBV5-1 with TRBJ2-2; TCRdb picks TRBD1, but there is no DNA to check that call. There are 17 residues in the CDR3. Germline V CDR1 and CDR2: SGHRS, YFSETQ. The CDR3 sequence: CASSLRLTGGGTGELFF. Supplemented by reference TRBV5-1 and TRBJ2-2, the full variable domain reads KAGVTQTPRYLIKTRGQQVTLSCSPISGHRSVSWYQQTPGQGLQFLFEYFSETQRNKGNFPGRFSGRQFSNSRSEMNVSTLELGDSALYLCASSLRLTGGGTGELFFGEGSRLTVL.

The rearrangement uses TRBV20-1 and TRBJ2-7; TCRdb returns TRBD1, unconfirmable since there is no DNA. CDR1 and CDR2 from the germline V gene are DFQATT and SNEGSKA (reference sequence). The CDR3 covers 13 residues. CDR3: CSASPRGTYEQYF.

This chain joins TRBV7-9 and TRBJ2-7; TCRdb's D gene call, TRBD2, goes unchecked for lack of DNA. The CDR3 spans 15 residues. Germline CDR1 reads SEHNR; CDR2 reads FQNEAQ (reference sequence). The CDR3: CASSLVSVDLQEQYF.

This sequence joins TRBV12-3 or TRBV12-4 and TRBJ2-7; TCRdb reports TRBD1, a call that lacks DNA to check it against. The CDR3 is 13 amino acids. CDR3 loop: CASNRDSGYEQYF.

This chain joins TRBV23-1 and TRBJ1-5. TRBV23-1 belongs to the ORF category, with a function that is uncertain. The CDR3 contains 17 residues. The CDR3: CASSQSRNGEPNQPQHF.

The chain combines TRBV2 with TRBJ2-1; TCRdb selects TRBD2, and the lack of DNA leaves this call unchecked. CDR1 and CDR2 (germline): SNHLY, FYNNEI. The CDR3 has 15 amino acids. CDR3 sequence: CASGLTGTRENEQFF.

This rearrangement joins TRBV5-1 to TRBJ2-3; the TCRdb D gene call, TRBD2, has no DNA to confirm it. The CDR3 is 18 residues long. The germline V gene has CDR1 SGHRS and CDR2 YFSETQ. This chain's CDR3 is CASRLRTSGTSVLNTQYF.

The chain couples TRBV28 to TRBJ1-2; TCRdb designates TRBD1, a call that cannot be tested without DNA. Germline V gene data show CDR1 as MDHEN and CDR2 as SYDVKM. CDR3 length: 16 residues. CDR3 residues: CASSQMPRDRVYGYTF.

The rearrangement joins TRBV10-1 to TRBJ2-7; TCRdb names TRBD2, which stays unverified in the absence of DNA. This CDR3 contains 13 residues. Germline lookup yields CDR1 WNHNN and CDR2 SYGVQD (reference sequence). The CDR3: CASSEGQAYEQYF.

The chain is built from TRBV6-2 or TRBV6-3 and TRBJ2-7; TCRdb calls TRBD2, which cannot be checked without DNA. CDR1 and CDR2 from the germline V gene are MNHEY and SVGEGT. There are 15 residues in the CDR3. The CDR3 loop is CASFDRDAGGDEQYF.

This chain joins TRBV15 and TRBJ1-6; TCRdb calls TRBD1, which cannot be checked without DNA. The CDR3 runs 20 residues. Germline V gene data show CDR1 as LNHNV and CDR2 as YYDKDF (reference sequence). CDR3 region: CATGLYPGTALRPGGSPLHF.

The J gene is TRBJ2-2, the V gene TRBV5-1; absent DNA, TCRdb's TRBD1 call cannot be checked. The germline V gene has CDR1 SGHRS and CDR2 YFSETQ. The CDR3 runs to 14 residues. CDR3: CASTRDTSTGELFF.

This chain connects TRBV9 to TRBJ2-7; TCRdb gives TRBD1 as the D gene, but with no DNA this cannot be confirmed. In germline, CDR1 is SGDLS, CDR2 YYNGEE. This CDR3 contains 14 residues. CDR3: CASSARRGGYEQYF.

The chain couples TRBV4-1 to TRBJ2-2; TCRdb reports TRBD2, a call that lacks DNA to check it against. CDR3 length: 18 amino acids. Germline V gene lookup returns CDR1 MGHRA and CDR2 YSYEKL. CDR3 sequence reads: CASSQEASGSPGTGELFF.

The V and J genes are TRBV6-5 and TRBJ2-5. The CDR3 extends over 11 amino acids. CDR1 is MNHEY, CDR2 SVGAGI, per germline. This CDR3 is CASRLQETQYF.

The gene calls are TRBV7-9 and TRBJ2-7. The germline CDR1 and CDR2 sequences are SEHNR and FQNEAQ (reference sequence). The CDR3 has 14 residues. This CDR3 reads CASSLAVTSYEQYF.

The chain has TRBV9 and TRBJ2-1; TCRdb indicates TRBD2, and absent DNA this call remains unverified. CDR3 length equals 15 residues. The germline V gene has CDR1 SGDLS and CDR2 YYNGEE. This CDR3 is CASSFGLAGEHEQFF.

This chain joins TRBV11-1 and TRBJ2-1; without DNA, the TCRdb call of TRBD1 cannot be checked. The CDR3 covers 16 residues. The germline V gene encodes CDR1 SGHAT and CDR2 FQDESV (reference sequence). CDR3 in amino acids: CASSWNRGATLNEQFF.

The chain is built from TRBV5-4 and TRBJ2-7; TCRdb's assignment of TRBD1 cannot be checked, as there is no DNA. Germline-derived CDR1 and CDR2 are SGHNT and YYREEE (reference sequence). This CDR3 is 16 amino acids long. CDR3 sequence: CASSLGPGTGNYEQYF. Variable domain in full (rest from reference TRBV5-4 and TRBJ2-7): ETGVTQSPTHLIKTRGQQVTLRCSSQSGHNTVSWYQQALGQGPQFIFQYYREEENGRGNFPPRFSGLQFPNYSSELNVNALELDDSALYLCASSLGPGTGNYEQYFGPGTRLTVT.

The chain recombines TRBV10-3 with TRBJ2-5. Germline values: CDR1 ENHRY, CDR2 SYGVKD. The CDR3 loop spans 11 amino acids. The CDR3 loop is CAISGAETQYF.

The chain recombines TRBV5-6 with TRBJ2-7; TCRdb's D call, TRBD1, is unchecked because there is no DNA. CDR3 size: 16 residues. The germline V gene encodes CDR1 SGHDT and CDR2 YYEEEE. The CDR3 spells CASSLAWGQGMSEQYF.

The chain employs TRBV20-1 and TRBJ2-5; TCRdb selects TRBD1, and the lack of DNA leaves this call unchecked. The CDR3 length is 13 residues. CDR1 is DFQATT, CDR2 SNEGSKA, per germline (reference sequence). Here the CDR3 reads CSAPLEGAETQYF.

This rearrangement joins TRBV14 to TRBJ1-6; TCRdb gives TRBD1 as the D gene, but with no DNA this cannot be confirmed. The CDR3 sequence is 14 residues long. CDR1 SGHDN and CDR2 FVKESK come from the germline V gene. The CDR3 loop is CASSLVRGGSPLHF.